This entry lists 14 T cell receptor beta chains sequenced from one sample in a study of early T cells in non-severe SARS-CoV-2 infection. In TCRdb, the 5' RACE reads were re-called with MiXCR into one record per CDR3 protein. The data hold around 44,000 distinct CDR3 sequences, with 7% to 8% observed a single time. The specimen was whole blood. Receptors were obtained from an adult who was a healthcare worker with PCR-confirmed SARS-CoV-2 infection or an uninfected control (not recorded which).

This chain uses TRBV12-3 or TRBV12-4 with TRBJ2-7; either TRBD1 or TRBD2 may fit D (5 bases each). The CDR3 is made up of 15 amino acids. The V and J ends lost 5 bases and 2 bases respectively, with 16 bases between them. In DNA, the CDR3 is TGTGCCAGCAGTCCCCCGGGCGAGGGACCCTACGAGCAGTACTTC. Residues: CASSPPGEGPYEQYF.

This clonotype was seen at least ten times. V gene TRBV30 combines with J gene TRBJ1-1, with D uncertain. CDR1 and CDR2 (germline): GTSNPN, SVGIG (reference sequence). The germline V and J ends were trimmed by 1 base and 0 bases, with 3 bases remaining between them. The CDR3 is 12 amino acids. CDR3 in amino acids: CAWSGVNTEAFF. Here the CDR3 DNA reads TGTGCCTGGAGTGGAGTGAACACTGAAGCTTTCTTT.

The table lists this clonotype with a few counts. This rearrangement joins TRBV4-1 to TRBJ2-1; a possible D gene is TRBD1 (7 bases). Trimming shortened V by 3 bases and J by 5 bases, and 11 bases separated the two germline ends. The germline CDR1 and CDR2 sequences are MGHRA and YSYEKL. This CDR3 has 14 residues. CDR3 in DNA: TGCGCCAGCAGCCATCAGGGGGGCCACAATGAGCAGTTCTTC. It yields the protein CASSHQGGHNEQFF.

This clonotype was seen ten or more times. J is TRBJ1-2 and V is TRBV5-1, with D uncertain. This CDR3 has 15 residues. V lost 7 bases to trimming and J lost 0 bases, with 16 bases between them. The germline V gene encodes CDR1 SGHRS and CDR2 YFSETQ. The CDR3 spells CASRDPGISNYGYTF. The CDR3 bases are TGCGCCAGCCGAGACCCCGGGATCTCTAACTATGGCTACACCTTC.

This clonotype was detected a few times. The chain joins TRBV18 to TRBJ1-5; 10 nucleotides align to TRBD1. Germline values: CDR1 KGHSH, CDR2 LQKENI. J was trimmed by 2 bases and V by 5 bases; bases with no gene match: 3. The CDR3 contains 15 residues. DNA for the CDR3: TGTGCCAGCTCATCCGGGACAGGGGGCAATCAGCCCCAGCATTTT. This encodes CASSSGTGGNQPQHF. The whole variable domain, filled in from reference TRBV18 and TRBJ1-5, reads NAGVMQNPRHLVRRRGQEARLRCSPMKGHSHVYWYRQLPEEGLKFMVYLQKENIIDESGMPKERFSAEFPKEGPSILRIQQVVRGDSAAYFCASSSGTGGNQPQHFGDGTRLSIL.

This clonotype has ten or more counts. The CDR3 coding sequence is TGTGCCAGCAGCACTGGGACAGTTTCGGGCGGCTACACCTTC. Amino acid sequence: CASSTGTVSGGYTF. The chain links TRBV12-3 or TRBV12-4 to TRBJ1-2, with TRBD1 matching 7 bases. The CDR3 has 14 residues. V shed 6 bases and J 8 bases; nucleotides not matched to a gene: 12.

In its sample, this clonotype was seen a few times. J is TRBJ1-6 and V is TRBV3-1; 8 nucleotides align to TRBD1. Per germline, CDR1 LGHDT and CDR2 YNNKEL (reference sequence). The CDR3 extends over 15 amino acids. With 5 bases clipped from V and 10 bases from J, the junction kept 10 bases outside the gene matches. In DNA form, the CDR3 reads TGTGCCAGCAGCTCGAATGGCAGGGGGCAATCACCCCTCCACTTT. Residues: CASSSNGRGQSPLHF.

To note about this clonotype: This CDR3 fails to terminate in the conserved phenylalanine or tryptophan, so it likely reflects a read error. CDR3 protein: CASSLTAPYEQYL. The CDR3 coding sequence is TGTGCCAGCAGTCTTACGGCCCCCTACGAGCAGTACTTG. The chain combines TRBV27 with TRBJ2-7; D gene unclear. CDR1 MNHEY and CDR2 SMNVEV come from the germline V gene (reference sequence). The CDR3 spans 13 residues. Trimming pared 5 bases from V and 2 bases from J, leaving 10 bases between.

This clonotype was counted between two and nine times. This chain joins TRBV10-3 and TRBJ1-4; possibly TRBD1 for D (5 bases). With 4 bases removed from V and 8 bases from J, the gap between germline ends came to 11 bases. CDR1 ENHRY and CDR2 SYGVKD come from the germline V gene. This CDR3 is built from 13 residues. DNA of the CDR3: TGTGCCATCAGTGGACAGAGTCGCGAAAAACTGTTTTTT. Protein product: CAISGQSREKLFF.

This clonotype has a count of ten or more. This chain links TRBV19 with TRBJ1-2, with D possibly TRBD1 on 5 matching bases. V lost 5 bases and J 7 bases, leaving 17 bases between the germline ends. This CDR3 is 14 amino acids long. Germline V gene data show CDR1 as LNHDA and CDR2 as SQIVND (reference sequence). In nucleotides, the CDR3 is TGTGCCAGTAGTCTGGGGCAGCCCCATAGTGGCTACACCTTC. It encodes CASSLGQPHSGYTF.

CDR3 sequence: CASSLLMETQYF. The CDR3 nucleotides are TGTGCCAGCAGCTTGTTGATGGAGACCCAGTACTTC. The chain has TRBV11-2 and TRBJ2-5; D is uncertain. V was trimmed by 3 bases and J by 5 bases, leaving 7 bases between them. The CDR3 loop spans 12 amino acids. Germline V lookup: CDR1 SGHAT, CDR2 FQNNGV. The full variable domain, completed using reference TRBV11-2 and TRBJ2-5, is EAGVAQSPRYKIIEKRQSVAFWCNPISGHATLYWYQQILGQGPKLLIQFQNNGVVDDSQLPKDRFSAERLKGVDSTLKIQPAKLEDSAVYLCASSLLMETQYFGPGTRLLVL.

Ten or more counts support this clonotype. The chain couples TRBV12-3 or TRBV12-4 to TRBJ2-7; possibly TRBD1 for D (5 bases). V lost 4 bases, J lost 4 bases, and 8 bases lay in between. The CDR3 sequence is 12 residues long. The CDR3, as DNA: TGTGCCAGCAGTTCGCAGGGATACGAGCAGTACTTC. This codes for CASSSQGYEQYF.

This clonotype was recorded many times. This chain uses TRBV28 with TRBJ1-5, with D uncertain. In germline, CDR1 is MDHEN, CDR2 SYDVKM. Trimming took off 4 bases at V and 1 base at J, with 11 bases between the two ends. This CDR3 contains 15 residues. The CDR3 nucleotides read TGTGCCAGCAGTTCCCGACGGACGAGCAATCAGCCCCAGCATTTT. Its protein product is CASSSRRTSNQPQHF.

This clonotype was counted ten times or more. The V call is TRBV18, the J call TRBJ1-1, with no clear D. Trimming removed 3 bases from V and 1 base from J, with 6 bases in between. Germline V gives CDR1 KGHSH, CDR2 LQKENI. CDR3 size: 13 residues. CDR3 in DNA: TGTGCCAGCTCACCTAACCGGAACACTGAAGCTTTCTTT. It encodes CASSPNRNTEAFF.